A selection of T cell receptor beta chains follows, all from one sample in a study of blood T cells in healthy people across ages. One entry per CDR3 protein, called by TCRdb with MiXCR from the 5' RACE reads. The sample gives hundreds of thousands of distinct CDR3 sequences, around 21% of which show up once; approximately 3.7% is in the top ten. Sequenced material: blood. The receptors originated from a man in his 70s in good health. The CDR3 runs from the conserved cysteine through the conserved F or W. Each record gives: clone size, V gene, D gene, J gene, CDR3 protein, CDR3 DNA. D genes are given only for firm matches. Clone size, where shown, is once, few, many, or a class for clones that have expanded.

clone_size: many; v_call: TRBV27; d_call: TRBD2; j_call: TRBJ2-1; cdr3_aa: CASSLGREIEQFF; cdr3_nt: TGTGCCAGCAGTTTAGGGAGGGAAATTGAGCAGTTCTTC
clone_size: few; v_call: TRBV7-2; d_call: .; j_call: TRBJ2-5; cdr3_aa: CASSPVARGFETQYF; cdr3_nt: TGTGCCAGCAGCCCAGTCGCCAGGGGCTTCGAGACCCAGTACTTC
clone_size: .; v_call: TRBV3-1; d_call: TRBD1; j_call: TRBJ1-3; cdr3_aa: CASSQVRGLGNTIYF; cdr3_nt: TGTGCCAGCAGCCAAGTTAGGGGGCTTGGAAACACCATATATTTT
clone_size: .; v_call: TRBV12-3/TRBV12-4; d_call: .; j_call: TRBJ2-2; cdr3_aa: CASLKNTGELFF; cdr3_nt: TGTGCCAGCTTAAAAAACACCGGGGAGCTGTTTTTT
clone_size: few; v_call: TRBV7-9; d_call: .; j_call: TRBJ2-5; cdr3_aa: CASSLYSEEETQYF; cdr3_nt: TGTGCCAGCAGCTTGTACAGCGAAGAAGAGACCCAGTACTTC
clone_size: .; v_call: TRBV20-1; d_call: .; j_call: TRBJ1-1; cdr3_aa: CSARDLGQGRSEAFF; cdr3_nt: TGCAGTGCTAGAGATCTAGGGCAGGGGCGAAGTGAAGCTTTCTTT
clone_size: .; v_call: TRBV18; d_call: .; j_call: TRBJ1-5; cdr3_aa: CASSPGFDQPQHF; cdr3_nt: TGTGCCAGCTCACCAGGGTTCGATCAGCCCCAGCATTTT
clone_size: many; v_call: TRBV7-2; d_call: .; j_call: TRBJ2-1; cdr3_aa: CASSPSHNEQFF; cdr3_nt: TGTGCCAGCAGCCCTAGCCACAATGAGCAGTTCTTC
clone_size: .; v_call: TRBV3-1; d_call: .; j_call: TRBJ1-2; cdr3_aa: CASSQTGTTNYGYTF; cdr3_nt: TGTGCCAGCAGCCAAACAGGAACTACTAACTATGGCTACACCTTC
clone_size: few; v_call: TRBV7-2; d_call: TRBD2; j_call: TRBJ2-7; cdr3_aa: CASSYRAGAYEQYF; cdr3_nt: TGTGCCAGCAGCTACCGAGCGGGAGCCTACGAGCAGTACTTC
clone_size: few; v_call: TRBV12-3/TRBV12-4; d_call: .; j_call: TRBJ1-6; cdr3_aa: CASSYYRDSPLHF; cdr3_nt: TGTGCCAGCAGTTATTACAGGGACTCACCCCTCCACTTT
clone_size: .; v_call: TRBV20-1; d_call: TRBD1; j_call: TRBJ2-7; cdr3_aa: CSAGGTVYEQYF; cdr3_nt: TGCAGTGCGGGTGGGACAGTTTACGAGCAGTACTTC
clone_size: .; v_call: TRBV6-5; d_call: TRBD1; j_call: TRBJ1-6; cdr3_aa: CASSSLEDRGRRNSPLHF; cdr3_nt: TGTGCCAGCAGTTCTCTGGAGGACAGGGGTCGGCGTAATTCACCCCTCCACTTT
clone_size: .; v_call: TRBV14; d_call: TRBD2; j_call: TRBJ2-7; cdr3_aa: CASSRQAGESAYEQYF; cdr3_nt: TGTGCCAGCAGCCGCCAAGCGGGAGAGTCAGCGTACGAGCAGTACTTC
clone_size: .; v_call: TRBV20-1; d_call: TRBD1; j_call: TRBJ1-1; cdr3_aa: CSAPTGGRGDTEAFF; cdr3_nt: TGCAGTGCTCCGACAGGGGGTCGGGGGGACACTGAAGCTTTCTTT
clone_size: few; v_call: TRBV29-1; d_call: .; j_call: TRBJ1-4; cdr3_aa: CSVALSELEKLFF; cdr3_nt: TGCAGCGTAGCCCTCTCGGAACTTGAAAAACTGTTTTTT
clone_size: .; v_call: TRBV20-1; d_call: .; j_call: TRBJ2-1; cdr3_aa: CSKPVYNEQFF; cdr3_nt: TGCAGTAAGCCGGTGTACAATGAGCAGTTCTTC
clone_size: .; v_call: TRBV2; d_call: .; j_call: TRBJ1-1; cdr3_aa: CAFHGQNTEAFF; cdr3_nt: TGTGCCTTCCACGGGCAGAACACTGAAGCTTTCTTT
clone_size: once; v_call: TRBV7-2; d_call: .; j_call: TRBJ2-6; cdr3_aa: CASSPAVLGSGANVLTF; cdr3_nt: TGTGCCAGCAGCCCAGCCGTACTTGGCTCTGGGGCCAACGTCCTGACTTTC
clone_size: .; v_call: TRBV3-1; d_call: TRBD2; j_call: TRBJ2-5; cdr3_aa: CASTMNLAEETQYF; cdr3_nt: TGTGCCAGCACAATGAACCTAGCGGAAGAGACCCAGTACTTC
clone_size: .; v_call: TRBV18; d_call: .; j_call: TRBJ2-5; cdr3_aa: CASSPRAGDETQYF; cdr3_nt: TGTGCCAGCTCACCGAGGGCAGGGGACGAGACCCAGTACTTC
clone_size: .; v_call: TRBV10-3; d_call: .; j_call: TRBJ2-7; cdr3_aa: CAIRDRGLNEQYF; cdr3_nt: TGTGCCATCAGGGACCGAGGACTGAACGAGCAGTACTTC
clone_size: few; v_call: TRBV7-8; d_call: TRBD1; j_call: TRBJ1-2; cdr3_aa: CVSSLGGRGDYGYTF; cdr3_nt: TGTGTCAGCAGCTTAGGGGGCAGGGGGGACTATGGCTACACCTTC
clone_size: many; v_call: TRBV20-1; d_call: TRBD2; j_call: TRBJ2-2; cdr3_aa: CSARPSGRFNTGELFF; cdr3_nt: TGCAGTGCTAGGCCTAGCGGGAGGTTTAACACCGGGGAGCTGTTTTTT
clone_size: few; v_call: TRBV7-2; d_call: .; j_call: TRBJ2-7; cdr3_aa: CASSLLQGPYEQYF; cdr3_nt: TGTGCCAGCAGCCTGCTACAGGGACCCTACGAGCAGTACTTC
clone_size: few; v_call: TRBV6-6; d_call: .; j_call: TRBJ1-1; cdr3_aa: CASSPLSSAEASF; cdr3_nt: TGTGCCAGCAGCCCTCTCTCCTCAGCTGAAGCTTCCTTT
clone_size: .; v_call: TRBV5-1; d_call: TRBD2; j_call: TRBJ2-1; cdr3_aa: CASSRGTTTYNEQFF; cdr3_nt: TGCGCCAGCAGCCGAGGGACTACCACCTACAATGAGCAGTTCTTC
clone_size: .; v_call: TRBV28; d_call: .; j_call: TRBJ1-4; cdr3_aa: CASSLREPGEKLFF; cdr3_nt: TGTGCCAGCAGTTTAAGGGAGCCGGGAGAAAAACTGTTTTTT
clone_size: .; v_call: TRBV5-1; d_call: .; j_call: TRBJ2-5; cdr3_aa: CASSLEAETQYF; cdr3_nt: TGCGCCAGCAGCTTGGAGGCGGAGACCCAGTACTTC
clone_size: few; v_call: TRBV27; d_call: TRBD1; j_call: TRBJ1-2; cdr3_aa: CASSLPYRGSDYGYTF; cdr3_nt: TGTGCCAGCAGTTTACCCTACAGGGGTTCAGACTATGGCTACACCTTC
clone_size: few; v_call: TRBV28; d_call: TRBD2; j_call: TRBJ2-7; cdr3_aa: CASSFTLAGNPLEQYF; cdr3_nt: TGTGCCAGCAGTTTCACACTAGCGGGTAACCCCCTCGAGCAGTACTTC
clone_size: few; v_call: TRBV29-1; d_call: .; j_call: TRBJ2-4; cdr3_aa: CSVRTFLAKNIQYF; cdr3_nt: TGCAGCGTTCGGACCTTCCTAGCCAAAAACATTCAGTACTTC
clone_size: few; v_call: TRBV5-6; d_call: TRBD1; j_call: TRBJ2-4; cdr3_aa: CASSYAGTGNKNIQYF; cdr3_nt: TGTGCCAGCAGTTACGCCGGGACAGGGAATAAAAACATTCAGTACTTC
clone_size: .; v_call: TRBV7-9; d_call: .; j_call: TRBJ2-5; cdr3_aa: CASSLAKRGRETQYF; cdr3_nt: TGTGCCAGCAGCTTAGCGAAACGGGGGCGCGAGACCCAGTACTTC
clone_size: few; v_call: TRBV3-1; d_call: .; j_call: TRBJ1-6; cdr3_aa: CASSRGAHNSPLHF; cdr3_nt: TGTGCCAGCAGCCGGGGGGCGCATAATTCACCCCTCCACTTT
clone_size: few; v_call: TRBV29-1; d_call: .; j_call: TRBJ2-5; cdr3_aa: CSVEALANTQETQYF; cdr3_nt: TGCAGCGTTGAAGCTTTGGCCAATACTCAAGAGACCCAGTACTTC
clone_size: few; v_call: TRBV20-1; d_call: .; j_call: TRBJ2-3; cdr3_aa: CSARKERSGTDTQYF; cdr3_nt: TGCAGTGCTAGAAAGGAGAGGTCGGGGACAGATACGCAGTATTTT
clone_size: .; v_call: TRBV13; d_call: TRBD2; j_call: TRBJ2-5; cdr3_aa: CASSSGRGRQETQYF; cdr3_nt: TGTGCCAGCAGCTCCGGGAGGGGTCGTCAGGAGACCCAGTACTTC
clone_size: .; v_call: TRBV7-6; d_call: .; j_call: TRBJ2-5; cdr3_aa: CASSYRDGSETQYF; cdr3_nt: TGTGCCAGCAGCTACCGGGACGGGTCGGAGACCCAGTACTTC
clone_size: .; v_call: TRBV3-1; d_call: .; j_call: TRBJ1-4; cdr3_aa: CASSKPQGRGDEKLFF; cdr3_nt: TGTGCCAGCAGCAAACCCCAGGGACGCGGGGATGAAAAACTGTTTTTT
clone_size: .; v_call: TRBV24-1; d_call: TRBD1; j_call: TRBJ1-5; cdr3_aa: CATSEGQGARGSNQPQHF; cdr3_nt: TGTGCCACCAGTGAGGGACAGGGGGCGCGCGGTAGCAATCAGCCCCAGCATTTT
clone_size: few; v_call: TRBV20-1; d_call: TRBD2; j_call: TRBJ2-5; cdr3_aa: CSAPSGSRQETQYF; cdr3_nt: TGCAGTGCACCTAGCGGGAGTCGGCAAGAGACCCAGTACTTC
clone_size: once; v_call: TRBV20-1; d_call: TRBD1; j_call: TRBJ1-4; cdr3_aa: CSANAAGGGLDEELFF; cdr3_nt: TGCAGTGCTAACGCCGCAGGGGGCGGATTGGATGAAGAACTGTTTTTT
clone_size: few; v_call: TRBV9; d_call: TRBD1; j_call: TRBJ2-5; cdr3_aa: CASSVEQGGTQYF; cdr3_nt: TGTGCCAGCAGCGTAGAACAGGGGGGGACCCAGTACTTC
clone_size: .; v_call: TRBV10-3; d_call: TRBD1; j_call: TRBJ1-2; cdr3_aa: CAISDKQTGTGGPGGYGYTF; cdr3_nt: TGTGCCATCAGTGACAAGCAAACCGGGACAGGTGGACCGGGGGGCTATGGCTACACCTTC
clone_size: many; v_call: TRBV20-1; d_call: .; j_call: TRBJ1-5; cdr3_aa: CSAGQTNQPQHF; cdr3_nt: TGCAGTGCTGGACAGACTAATCAGCCCCAGCATTTT
clone_size: .; v_call: TRBV7-9; d_call: TRBD1; j_call: TRBJ2-1; cdr3_aa: CASSLVRGRNEQFF; cdr3_nt: TGTGCCAGCAGCTTAGTCAGGGGGCGGAATGAGCAGTTCTTC
clone_size: few; v_call: TRBV28; d_call: TRBD2; j_call: TRBJ2-5; cdr3_aa: CASPKGTSGSGQETQYF; cdr3_nt: TGTGCCAGCCCTAAGGGAACTAGCGGGAGCGGGCAAGAGACCCAGTACTTC
clone_size: .; v_call: TRBV4-1; d_call: TRBD2; j_call: TRBJ2-1; cdr3_aa: CASSQEGDSGSSYNEQFF; cdr3_nt: TGCGCCAGCAGCCAAGAGGGGGATAGCGGGAGCTCCTACAATGAGCAGTTCTTC
clone_size: .; v_call: TRBV2; d_call: TRBD1; j_call: TRBJ2-7; cdr3_aa: CASSEARQGRSYEQYF; cdr3_nt: TGTGCCAGCAGTGAAGCCCGACAGGGGAGGTCCTACGAGCAGTACTTC
clone_size: few; v_call: TRBV25-1; d_call: .; j_call: TRBJ2-5; cdr3_aa: CASSEFDPSMAETQYF; cdr3_nt: TGTGCCAGCAGTGAATTCGACCCATCCATGGCAGAGACCCAGTACTTC
clone_size: .; v_call: TRBV28; d_call: .; j_call: TRBJ2-4; cdr3_aa: CASTPGRKGIQYF; cdr3_nt: TGTGCCAGCACCCCGGGGCGGAAGGGCATTCAGTACTTC
clone_size: .; v_call: TRBV20-1; d_call: .; j_call: TRBJ2-7; cdr3_aa: CRIRDQSGEQYF; cdr3_nt: TGCAGGATCCGGGATCAATCGGGGGAGCAGTACTTC
clone_size: .; v_call: TRBV12-3/TRBV12-4; d_call: .; j_call: TRBJ2-1; cdr3_aa: CASSFSYSYNEQFF; cdr3_nt: TGTGCCAGCAGTTTTAGTTACTCCTACAATGAGCAGTTCTTC
clone_size: few; v_call: TRBV5-1; d_call: .; j_call: TRBJ2-1; cdr3_aa: CASSLGPVSSYNEQFF; cdr3_nt: TGCGCCAGCAGCTTGGGGCCAGTTTCCTCCTACAATGAGCAGTTCTTC
clone_size: many; v_call: TRBV12-3/TRBV12-4; d_call: .; j_call: TRBJ1-4; cdr3_aa: CASSPAPRAYEKLFF; cdr3_nt: TGTGCCAGCAGTCCCGCGCCCCGGGCGTATGAAAAACTGTTTTTT
clone_size: .; v_call: TRBV6-6; d_call: .; j_call: TRBJ2-5; cdr3_aa: CASSYNKFQETQYF; cdr3_nt: TGTGCCAGCAGTTACAACAAGTTCCAAGAGACCCAGTACTTC